This T cell receptor beta chain was sequenced for a study of T cell responses to AZD1222 COVID-19 vaccine. Sequencing was performed with immunoSEQ multiplex PCR; in TCRdb, only in-frame clones are kept and a portion is missing. The data show 90,000 to 120,000 clones, with 89% seen just once and 5.5% to 8.5% held by the top ten. J lost 1 base, V lost 4 bases, and 8 bases had no gene match. CDR1 is SGHRS, CDR2 YFSETQ, per germline. This CDR3 is 16 amino acids long. The receptor was isolated from an adult in good health. This rearrangement joins TRBV5-1 to TRBJ2-1; the match to TRBD1 covers 7 bases. The source material was peripheral blood, sampled on day 0 of AZD1222 vaccination. CDR3 DNA: TGCGCCAGCAGCCCGACACCGGGACAGTCCTACAATGAGCAGTTCTTC. This translates into CASSPTPGQSYNEQFF.